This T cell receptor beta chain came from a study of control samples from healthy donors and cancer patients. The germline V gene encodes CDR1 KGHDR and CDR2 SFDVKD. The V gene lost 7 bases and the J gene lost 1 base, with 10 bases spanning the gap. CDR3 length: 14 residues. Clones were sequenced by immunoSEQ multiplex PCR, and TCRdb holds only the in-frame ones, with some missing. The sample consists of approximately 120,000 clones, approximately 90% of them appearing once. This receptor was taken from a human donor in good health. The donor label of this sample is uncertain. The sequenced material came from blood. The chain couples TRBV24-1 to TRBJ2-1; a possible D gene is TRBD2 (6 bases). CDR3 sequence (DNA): TGTGCCACCAGCGGGGGTCGTTCCTACAATGAGCAGTTCTTC. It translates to CATSGGRSYNEQFF.